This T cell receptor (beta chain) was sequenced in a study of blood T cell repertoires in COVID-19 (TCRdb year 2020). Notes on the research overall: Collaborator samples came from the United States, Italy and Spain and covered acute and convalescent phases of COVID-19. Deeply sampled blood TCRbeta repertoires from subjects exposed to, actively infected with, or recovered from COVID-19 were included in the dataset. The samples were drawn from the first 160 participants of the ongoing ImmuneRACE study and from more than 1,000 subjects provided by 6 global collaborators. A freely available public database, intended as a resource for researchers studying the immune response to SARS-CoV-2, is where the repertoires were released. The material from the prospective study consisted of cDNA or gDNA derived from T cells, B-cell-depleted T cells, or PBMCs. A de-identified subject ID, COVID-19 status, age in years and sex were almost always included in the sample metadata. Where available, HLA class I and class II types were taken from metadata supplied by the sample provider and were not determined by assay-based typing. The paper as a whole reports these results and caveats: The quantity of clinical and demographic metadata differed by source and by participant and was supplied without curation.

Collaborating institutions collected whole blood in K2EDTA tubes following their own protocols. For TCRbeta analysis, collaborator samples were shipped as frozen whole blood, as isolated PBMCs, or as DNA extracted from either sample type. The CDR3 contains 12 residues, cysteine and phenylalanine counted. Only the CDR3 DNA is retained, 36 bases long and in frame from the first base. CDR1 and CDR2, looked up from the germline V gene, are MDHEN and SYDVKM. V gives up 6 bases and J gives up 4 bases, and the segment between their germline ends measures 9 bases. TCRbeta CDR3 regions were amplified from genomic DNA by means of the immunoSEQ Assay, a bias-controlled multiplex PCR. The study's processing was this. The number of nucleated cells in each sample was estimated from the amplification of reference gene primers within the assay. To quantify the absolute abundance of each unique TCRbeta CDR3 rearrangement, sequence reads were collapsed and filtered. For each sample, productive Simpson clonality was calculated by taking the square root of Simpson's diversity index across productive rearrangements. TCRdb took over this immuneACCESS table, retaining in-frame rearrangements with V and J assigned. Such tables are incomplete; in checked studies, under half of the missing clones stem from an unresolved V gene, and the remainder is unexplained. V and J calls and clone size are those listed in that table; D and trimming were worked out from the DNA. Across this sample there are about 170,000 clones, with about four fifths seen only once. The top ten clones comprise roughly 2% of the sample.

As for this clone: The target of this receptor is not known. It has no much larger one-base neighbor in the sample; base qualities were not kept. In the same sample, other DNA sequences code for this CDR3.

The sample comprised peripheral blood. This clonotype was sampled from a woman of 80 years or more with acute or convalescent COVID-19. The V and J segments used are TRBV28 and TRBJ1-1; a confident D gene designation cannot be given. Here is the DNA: TGTGCCAGCAGAGAGGGAGGCACTGAAGCTTTCTTT. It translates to CASREGGTEAFF.